One sample yielded the 32 T cell receptor beta chains listed below, sequenced in a study of CD8+ T cells in alopecia areata. cDNA prepared by RNA extraction and subsequent reverse transcription served as the template for sequencing. Generated by immunoSEQ multiplex PCR, the TCRdb table keeps only in-frame clones and is missing some. The data hold about 180,000 clones, with less than 75% observed a single time. Treatment here: oral pan-JAK inhibitor, 5-10 mg twice daily. This material consisted of CD4+ T cells sorted from blood, taken at roughly week 58, from a patient treated with tofacitinib. All receptors come from a human donor with alopecia areata.

The CDR3 sequence is CALRSNTEAFF. CDR3 DNA sequence: TGTGCCTTAAGGTCGAACACTGAAGCTTTCTTT. The chain employs TRBV30 and TRBJ1-1; the D is unclear. The CDR3 has 11 residues. V was trimmed by 7 bases and J by 1 base, leaving 7 bases between them. The germline gives CDR1 GTSNPN, CDR2 SVGIG (reference sequence).

The chain is built from TRBV10-2 and TRBJ1-1; D is unresolved. This CDR3 comprises 11 residues. Trimming cost V 4 bases and J 10 bases, with 10 bases left between them. Germline-derived CDR1 and CDR2 are WSHSY and SAAADI. In DNA form, the CDR3 reads TGCGCCAGCAGTGGTGGGGAGAGAGCTTTCTTT. Translating gives CASSGGERAFF.

The rearrangement uses TRBV5-1 and TRBJ1-4; 9 positions match TRBD1. The CDR3 has 14 residues. With 4 bases clipped from V and 7 bases from J, the junction kept 5 bases outside the gene matches. Per the germline V gene, CDR1 is SGHRS and CDR2 is YFSETQ. The CDR3 DNA sequence: TGCGCCAGCAGCCGGGGACAGGGTGTTGAAAAACTGTTTTTT. Protein: CASSRGQGVEKLFF. Variable domain in full (rest from reference TRBV5-1 and TRBJ1-4): KAGVTQTPRYLIKTRGQQVTLSCSPISGHRSVSWYQQTPGQGLQFLFEYFSETQRNKGNFPGRFSGRQFSNSRSEMNVSTLELGDSALYLCASSRGQGVEKLFFGSGTQLSVL.

This clone was found a few times. CDR3 loop: CASSPNDPNSGNTIYF. In DNA, the CDR3 is TGTGCCAGCTCACCTAACGACCCAAACTCTGGAAACACCATATATTTT. The chain uses TRBV18 and TRBJ1-3; no firm D call. Germline V gene data show CDR1 as KGHSH and CDR2 as LQKENI. V dropped 3 bases and J dropped 0 bases, with 12 bases sitting between them. The CDR3 consists of 16 residues.

V is TRBV25-1 and J is TRBJ2-3; 16 nucleotides agree with TRBD2. Looked up from germline, CDR1 is MGHDK and CDR2 is SYGVNS. With V trimmed by 4 bases and J by 6 bases, 4 bases remained unmatched. The CDR3 totals 16 residues. The CDR3 loop is CASSAGTSGGADTQYF. The CDR3 coding sequence is TGTGCCAGCAGTGCCGGGACTAGCGGGGGGGCGGATACGCAGTATTTT.

The chain couples TRBV5-6 to TRBJ2-7; tentatively, D is TRBD2 (5 bases). Germline V gives CDR1 SGHDT, CDR2 YYEEEE. Between the trimmed V and J ends, which lost 3 bases and 1 base, there was a span of 8 bases. The CDR3 contains 13 residues. DNA of the CDR3: TGTGCCAGCAGCTGGCTAGCATCCTACGAGCAGTACTTC. Translated: CASSWLASYEQYF.

The chain uses TRBV9 and TRBJ1-6; possibly TRBD1 for D (6 bases). Trimming shortened V by 1 base and J by 14 bases, and 16 bases separated the two germline ends. CDR1 is SGDLS and CDR2 is YYNGEE in the germline V gene. There are 14 residues in the CDR3. CDR3 protein: CASSVSAKTGALHF. In DNA, the CDR3 is TGTGCCAGCAGCGTATCAGCCAAGACAGGAGCCCTCCACTTT.

The rearrangement joins TRBV29-1 to TRBJ1-5, with a tentative D call TRBD1 (6 bases). The CDR3 is made up of 15 amino acids. CDR1 and CDR2 (germline): SQVTM, ANQGSEA. V lost 6 bases, J lost 6 bases, and 21 bases lay in between. The CDR3 protein is CSVATGQGVSQPQHF. CDR3 bases: TGCAGCGTCGCCACGGGACAAGGAGTGAGTCAGCCCCAGCATTTT.

This clone was observed a few times. The CDR3 protein is CASSQVQGRGYTF. The DNA of the CDR3 is TGCGCCAGCAGCCAGGTACAGGGTCGCGGCTACACCTTC. The rearrangement uses TRBV4-1 and TRBJ1-2; D is perhaps TRBD1 (6 bases). Germline CDR1 reads MGHRA; CDR2 reads YSYEKL. The V gene lost 3 bases and the J gene lost 8 bases, with 13 bases spanning the gap. The CDR3 runs 13 residues.

There are a few counts of this clone. The chain couples TRBV19 to TRBJ2-5, with D possibly being TRBD2 (6 bases). There are 14 residues in the CDR3. Per the germline V gene, CDR1 is LNHDA and CDR2 is SQIVND (reference sequence). Trimming removed 4 bases from V and 6 bases from J, with 15 bases in between. DNA for the CDR3: TGTGCCAGTAGTACGGCGGGTCTAGCGCAGACCCAGTACTTC. The encoded protein is CASSTAGLAQTQYF.

The rearrangement uses TRBV5-1 and TRBJ2-5, with 7 nucleotides matching TRBD2. V trimming: 4 bases; J trimming: 7 bases; junction bases outside the gene matches: 13. Germline V gene sequence: CDR1 SGHRS, CDR2 YFSETQ. The CDR3 is 15 residues long. In DNA form, the CDR3 reads TGCGCCAGCAGCCTGGGACTACTGGGAGAAGGGACCCAGTACTTC. Its protein product is CASSLGLLGEGTQYF.

The chain joins TRBV5-1 to TRBJ2-1, with 7 bases identical to TRBD2. There are 15 residues in the CDR3. Germline V CDR1 and CDR2: SGHRS, YFSETQ. The V and J ends lost 0 bases and 9 bases, in that order; junction bases with no gene match: 9. CDR3 region: CASSLARTRESEQFF. The CDR3 bases are TGCGCCAGCAGCTTGGCAAGGACTAGAGAGTCTGAGCAGTTCTTC.

This chain connects TRBV7-9 to TRBJ2-3; 9 bases are a match to TRBD2. The V segment lost 4 bases and the J segment 5 bases; nucleotides outside the gene matches: 7. Germline lookup yields CDR1 SEHNR and CDR2 FQNEAQ (reference sequence). The CDR3 contains 15 residues. The CDR3 DNA reads TGTGCCAGCAGCTCCCGCGGGGGGGCTGTAGATACGCAGTATTTT. This codes for CASSSRGGAVDTQYF.

The chain couples TRBV11-3 to TRBJ2-3; D uncertain. This CDR3 is 13 amino acids long. The V gene's germline CDR1 is SGHNT and CDR2 YENEEA. V was clipped by 5 bases and J by 4 bases, with 10 bases between them. CDR3 sequence reads: CASSTQDADTQYF. CDR3 sequence (DNA): TGTGCCAGCAGCACGCAAGACGCAGATACGCAGTATTTT.

This clone was observed a few times. The chain couples TRBV29-1 to TRBJ2-5, with a possible D match to TRBD1 (6 bases). V dropped 7 bases and J dropped 2 bases, with 17 bases sitting between them. Germline CDR1 reads SQVTM; CDR2 reads ANQGSEA. The CDR3 spans 14 residues. CDR3 sequence reads: CSARNRTEQETQYF. CDR3 in DNA: TGCAGCGCCAGAAATAGGACAGAACAAGAGACCCAGTACTTC.

The chain recombines TRBV10-3 with TRBJ1-5; D is uncertain. V dropped 4 bases and J dropped 1 base, with 11 bases sitting between them. This CDR3 has 15 amino acids. The germline V gene encodes CDR1 ENHRY and CDR2 SYGVKD. CDR3 nucleotides: TGTGCCATCAGTGCCACCGGGAGCAGCAATCAGCCCCAGCATTTT. Translation: CAISATGSSNQPQHF.

The rearrangement uses TRBV18 and TRBJ2-7; D might be TRBD2 (6 bases). In germline, CDR1 is KGHSH, CDR2 LQKENI. Trimming stripped 0 bases from V and 5 bases from J, with 11 bases between. This CDR3 spans 14 amino acids. The DNA of the CDR3 is TGTGCCAGCTCACCACCGGGGGGATCCAACGAGCAGTACTTC. It specifies CASSPPGGSNEQYF.

This rearrangement joins TRBV5-6 to TRBJ1-6, with 9 nucleotides matching TRBD1. V shed 4 bases and J 10 bases; nucleotides not matched to a gene: 12. This CDR3 comprises 16 residues. Germline V lookup: CDR1 SGHDT, CDR2 YYEEEE. The CDR3 loop reads CASSRRIQGAMSPLHF. The DNA for the CDR3 is TGTGCCAGCAGCCGCCGCATACAGGGGGCTATGTCACCCCTCCACTTT.

This clone was counted only a few times. The CDR3 DNA follows: TGCAGCGTTGAAGGGAGGTACTACAATGAGCAGTTCTTC. Protein product: CSVEGRYYNEQFF. V gene TRBV29-1 combines with J gene TRBJ2-1, with D possibly matching TRBD2 (5 bases). V gave up 1 base and J gave up 3 bases, with 7 bases separating them. Germline CDR1 and CDR2: SQVTM and ANQGSEA. The CDR3 sequence is 13 residues long.

The chain combines TRBV9 with TRBJ2-2; 9 positions agree with TRBD1. Trimming at V came to 4 bases and at J to 6 bases, leaving 10 bases not matched to a gene. Germline assignment: CDR1 SGDLS and CDR2 YYNGEE. The CDR3 covers 16 residues. CDR3: CASSSPGQGHPGELFF. The CDR3 DNA is TGTGCCAGCAGCTCACCGGGACAGGGCCACCCCGGGGAGCTGTTTTTT.

The CDR3 nucleotides are TGTGCCAGCAGCCAAGGGGGCGCCCATCAGCCCCAGCATTTT. Protein product: CASSQGGAHQPQHF. The V gene is TRBV4-2, the J gene TRBJ1-5; D may be TRBD1 (5 bases). V lost 1 base and J 5 bases, leaving 9 bases between the germline ends. The germline gives CDR1 LGHNA, CDR2 YNFKEQ. The CDR3 has 14 residues.

The CDR3 DNA is TGTGCCAGCAGCTTGGCCTCGGGACAGGGTGGCGAGCAGTACTTC. Protein: CASSLASGQGGEQYF. The genes are TRBV5-4 and TRBJ2-7, with 9 bases aligning to TRBD1. Per germline, CDR1 SGHNT and CDR2 YYREEE (reference sequence). V lost 0 bases and J lost 6; bases outside the gene matches: 7. This CDR3 is built from 15 residues.

The CDR3 protein is CSVGQGVNTDTQYF. The CDR3, as DNA: TGCAGCGTAGGACAGGGGGTTAACACAGATACGCAGTATTTT. V and J are TRBV29-1 and TRBJ2-3, with TRBD1 identical over 10 bases. The CDR3 covers 14 residues. With 6 bases clipped from V and 2 bases from J, the junction kept 5 bases outside the gene matches. The germline V gene has CDR1 SQVTM and CDR2 ANQGSEA.

In regard to this clone: Relative to the germline gene, one junction end is altered; a read error may explain this. The V call is TRBV4-2, the J call TRBJ2-1; TRBD2 might be the D (5 bases). Germline CDR1 reads LGHNA; CDR2 reads YNFKEQ. The CDR3 has 14 residues. CDR3 protein: CASNQAVSYNEQFF. The CDR3 DNA reads TGTGCCAGCAACCAAGCGGTCTCCTACAATGAGCAGTTCTTC.

This sequence joins TRBV2 and TRBJ2-2; the D is unclear. The CDR3 extends over 13 amino acids. Germline lookup yields CDR1 SNHLY and CDR2 FYNNEI. V was trimmed by 4 bases and J by 7 bases, leaving 10 bases between them. The CDR3 DNA reads TGTGCCAGCAGTGCCTGGCGCGACGGGGAGCTGTTTTTT. Encoded protein: CASSAWRDGELFF.

The CDR3 DNA reads as TGCAGCGTGGGGGGAAAGACACGCACAGATACGCAGTATTTT. Translated, it gives CSVGGKTRTDTQYF. This sequence joins TRBV29-1 and TRBJ2-3; D is possibly TRBD2 (6 bases). Deletions cut 6 bases from V and 1 base from J, with 14 bases between. The length of the CDR3 is 14 residues. Germline CDR1 reads SQVTM; CDR2 reads ANQGSEA.

This chain uses TRBV15 with TRBJ2-5; TRBD2 is a possible D gene (5 bases). V lost 5 bases to trimming and J lost 7 bases, with 14 bases between them. The CDR3 contains 13 residues. Per germline, CDR1 LNHNV and CDR2 YYDKDF (reference sequence). CDR3 amino acids: CATSPAVEATQYF. The DNA of the CDR3 is TGTGCCACCAGCCCAGCGGTCGAGGCGACCCAGTACTTC.

The chain links TRBV27 to TRBJ1-5, with 8 bases lining up with TRBD1. Germline values: CDR1 MNHEY, CDR2 SMNVEV (reference sequence). J was trimmed by 7 bases and V by 8 bases; bases with no gene match: 7. The CDR3 length is 13 residues. As DNA, the CDR3 is TGTGCCAGCCTAAGACAGGGGAGCCAGCCCCAGCATTTT. Encoded protein: CASLRQGSQPQHF.

The sample holds a few counts of this clone. The chain links TRBV7-3 to TRBJ1-6, with a weak D call TRBD1 (6 bases). The V gene's germline CDR1 is SGHTA and CDR2 FQGTGA. The CDR3 totals 15 residues. Trimming cost V 3 bases and J 14 bases, with 20 bases left between them. The CDR3 protein is CASSLQGKGIGALHF. The CDR3, as DNA: TGTGCCAGCAGCTTGCAGGGGAAGGGAATCGGAGCCCTCCACTTT.

This clone was recorded only once. The genes are TRBV30 and TRBJ1-6, with a possible D match to TRBD1 (6 bases). V was clipped by 1 base and J by 10 bases, with 17 bases between them. Germline V gene sequence: CDR1 GTSNPN, CDR2 SVGIG (reference sequence). The CDR3 is made up of 15 amino acids. CDR3 in DNA: TGTGCCTGGAGTGGGGCTGTTCTTGGGGGCTCACCCCTCCACTTT. This translates into CAWSGAVLGGSPLHF.

The chain is built from TRBV15 and TRBJ1-5; D is possibly TRBD1 (6 bases). V shed 0 bases and J shed 7 bases, with 16 bases lying between them. Germline V gives CDR1 LNHNV, CDR2 YYDKDF (reference sequence). The CDR3 is 16 residues long. The CDR3 reads CATSRDRGALGQPQHF. The DNA of the CDR3 is TGTGCCACCAGCAGAGATCGGGGGGCTCTAGGGCAGCCCCAGCATTTT.

V is TRBV25-1 and J is TRBJ1-6; no firm D call. The V end was cut by 4 bases, the J end by 10 bases, with 20 bases between. The CDR3 is 16 residues long. Germline V gene sequence: CDR1 MGHDK, CDR2 SYGVNS. The CDR3, as DNA: TGTGCCAGCAGTGTTGCCCCGGCGGGTGTAGAGTCACCCCTCCACTTT. As protein: CASSVAPAGVESPLHF.